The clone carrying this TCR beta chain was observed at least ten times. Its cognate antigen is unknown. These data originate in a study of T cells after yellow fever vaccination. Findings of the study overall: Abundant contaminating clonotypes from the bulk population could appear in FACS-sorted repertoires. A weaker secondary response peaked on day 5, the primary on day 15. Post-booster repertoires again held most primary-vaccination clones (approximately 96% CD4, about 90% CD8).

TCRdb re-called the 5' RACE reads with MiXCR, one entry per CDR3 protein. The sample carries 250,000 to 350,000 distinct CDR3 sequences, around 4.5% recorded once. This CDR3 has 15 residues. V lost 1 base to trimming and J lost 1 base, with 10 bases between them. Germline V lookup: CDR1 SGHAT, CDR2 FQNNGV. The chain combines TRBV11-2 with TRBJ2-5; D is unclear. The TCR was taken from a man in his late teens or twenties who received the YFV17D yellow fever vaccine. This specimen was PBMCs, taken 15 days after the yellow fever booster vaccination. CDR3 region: CASSLVSSSQETQYF. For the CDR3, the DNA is TGTGCCAGCAGCTTAGTTTCGTCCAGCCAAGAGACCCAGTACTTC.